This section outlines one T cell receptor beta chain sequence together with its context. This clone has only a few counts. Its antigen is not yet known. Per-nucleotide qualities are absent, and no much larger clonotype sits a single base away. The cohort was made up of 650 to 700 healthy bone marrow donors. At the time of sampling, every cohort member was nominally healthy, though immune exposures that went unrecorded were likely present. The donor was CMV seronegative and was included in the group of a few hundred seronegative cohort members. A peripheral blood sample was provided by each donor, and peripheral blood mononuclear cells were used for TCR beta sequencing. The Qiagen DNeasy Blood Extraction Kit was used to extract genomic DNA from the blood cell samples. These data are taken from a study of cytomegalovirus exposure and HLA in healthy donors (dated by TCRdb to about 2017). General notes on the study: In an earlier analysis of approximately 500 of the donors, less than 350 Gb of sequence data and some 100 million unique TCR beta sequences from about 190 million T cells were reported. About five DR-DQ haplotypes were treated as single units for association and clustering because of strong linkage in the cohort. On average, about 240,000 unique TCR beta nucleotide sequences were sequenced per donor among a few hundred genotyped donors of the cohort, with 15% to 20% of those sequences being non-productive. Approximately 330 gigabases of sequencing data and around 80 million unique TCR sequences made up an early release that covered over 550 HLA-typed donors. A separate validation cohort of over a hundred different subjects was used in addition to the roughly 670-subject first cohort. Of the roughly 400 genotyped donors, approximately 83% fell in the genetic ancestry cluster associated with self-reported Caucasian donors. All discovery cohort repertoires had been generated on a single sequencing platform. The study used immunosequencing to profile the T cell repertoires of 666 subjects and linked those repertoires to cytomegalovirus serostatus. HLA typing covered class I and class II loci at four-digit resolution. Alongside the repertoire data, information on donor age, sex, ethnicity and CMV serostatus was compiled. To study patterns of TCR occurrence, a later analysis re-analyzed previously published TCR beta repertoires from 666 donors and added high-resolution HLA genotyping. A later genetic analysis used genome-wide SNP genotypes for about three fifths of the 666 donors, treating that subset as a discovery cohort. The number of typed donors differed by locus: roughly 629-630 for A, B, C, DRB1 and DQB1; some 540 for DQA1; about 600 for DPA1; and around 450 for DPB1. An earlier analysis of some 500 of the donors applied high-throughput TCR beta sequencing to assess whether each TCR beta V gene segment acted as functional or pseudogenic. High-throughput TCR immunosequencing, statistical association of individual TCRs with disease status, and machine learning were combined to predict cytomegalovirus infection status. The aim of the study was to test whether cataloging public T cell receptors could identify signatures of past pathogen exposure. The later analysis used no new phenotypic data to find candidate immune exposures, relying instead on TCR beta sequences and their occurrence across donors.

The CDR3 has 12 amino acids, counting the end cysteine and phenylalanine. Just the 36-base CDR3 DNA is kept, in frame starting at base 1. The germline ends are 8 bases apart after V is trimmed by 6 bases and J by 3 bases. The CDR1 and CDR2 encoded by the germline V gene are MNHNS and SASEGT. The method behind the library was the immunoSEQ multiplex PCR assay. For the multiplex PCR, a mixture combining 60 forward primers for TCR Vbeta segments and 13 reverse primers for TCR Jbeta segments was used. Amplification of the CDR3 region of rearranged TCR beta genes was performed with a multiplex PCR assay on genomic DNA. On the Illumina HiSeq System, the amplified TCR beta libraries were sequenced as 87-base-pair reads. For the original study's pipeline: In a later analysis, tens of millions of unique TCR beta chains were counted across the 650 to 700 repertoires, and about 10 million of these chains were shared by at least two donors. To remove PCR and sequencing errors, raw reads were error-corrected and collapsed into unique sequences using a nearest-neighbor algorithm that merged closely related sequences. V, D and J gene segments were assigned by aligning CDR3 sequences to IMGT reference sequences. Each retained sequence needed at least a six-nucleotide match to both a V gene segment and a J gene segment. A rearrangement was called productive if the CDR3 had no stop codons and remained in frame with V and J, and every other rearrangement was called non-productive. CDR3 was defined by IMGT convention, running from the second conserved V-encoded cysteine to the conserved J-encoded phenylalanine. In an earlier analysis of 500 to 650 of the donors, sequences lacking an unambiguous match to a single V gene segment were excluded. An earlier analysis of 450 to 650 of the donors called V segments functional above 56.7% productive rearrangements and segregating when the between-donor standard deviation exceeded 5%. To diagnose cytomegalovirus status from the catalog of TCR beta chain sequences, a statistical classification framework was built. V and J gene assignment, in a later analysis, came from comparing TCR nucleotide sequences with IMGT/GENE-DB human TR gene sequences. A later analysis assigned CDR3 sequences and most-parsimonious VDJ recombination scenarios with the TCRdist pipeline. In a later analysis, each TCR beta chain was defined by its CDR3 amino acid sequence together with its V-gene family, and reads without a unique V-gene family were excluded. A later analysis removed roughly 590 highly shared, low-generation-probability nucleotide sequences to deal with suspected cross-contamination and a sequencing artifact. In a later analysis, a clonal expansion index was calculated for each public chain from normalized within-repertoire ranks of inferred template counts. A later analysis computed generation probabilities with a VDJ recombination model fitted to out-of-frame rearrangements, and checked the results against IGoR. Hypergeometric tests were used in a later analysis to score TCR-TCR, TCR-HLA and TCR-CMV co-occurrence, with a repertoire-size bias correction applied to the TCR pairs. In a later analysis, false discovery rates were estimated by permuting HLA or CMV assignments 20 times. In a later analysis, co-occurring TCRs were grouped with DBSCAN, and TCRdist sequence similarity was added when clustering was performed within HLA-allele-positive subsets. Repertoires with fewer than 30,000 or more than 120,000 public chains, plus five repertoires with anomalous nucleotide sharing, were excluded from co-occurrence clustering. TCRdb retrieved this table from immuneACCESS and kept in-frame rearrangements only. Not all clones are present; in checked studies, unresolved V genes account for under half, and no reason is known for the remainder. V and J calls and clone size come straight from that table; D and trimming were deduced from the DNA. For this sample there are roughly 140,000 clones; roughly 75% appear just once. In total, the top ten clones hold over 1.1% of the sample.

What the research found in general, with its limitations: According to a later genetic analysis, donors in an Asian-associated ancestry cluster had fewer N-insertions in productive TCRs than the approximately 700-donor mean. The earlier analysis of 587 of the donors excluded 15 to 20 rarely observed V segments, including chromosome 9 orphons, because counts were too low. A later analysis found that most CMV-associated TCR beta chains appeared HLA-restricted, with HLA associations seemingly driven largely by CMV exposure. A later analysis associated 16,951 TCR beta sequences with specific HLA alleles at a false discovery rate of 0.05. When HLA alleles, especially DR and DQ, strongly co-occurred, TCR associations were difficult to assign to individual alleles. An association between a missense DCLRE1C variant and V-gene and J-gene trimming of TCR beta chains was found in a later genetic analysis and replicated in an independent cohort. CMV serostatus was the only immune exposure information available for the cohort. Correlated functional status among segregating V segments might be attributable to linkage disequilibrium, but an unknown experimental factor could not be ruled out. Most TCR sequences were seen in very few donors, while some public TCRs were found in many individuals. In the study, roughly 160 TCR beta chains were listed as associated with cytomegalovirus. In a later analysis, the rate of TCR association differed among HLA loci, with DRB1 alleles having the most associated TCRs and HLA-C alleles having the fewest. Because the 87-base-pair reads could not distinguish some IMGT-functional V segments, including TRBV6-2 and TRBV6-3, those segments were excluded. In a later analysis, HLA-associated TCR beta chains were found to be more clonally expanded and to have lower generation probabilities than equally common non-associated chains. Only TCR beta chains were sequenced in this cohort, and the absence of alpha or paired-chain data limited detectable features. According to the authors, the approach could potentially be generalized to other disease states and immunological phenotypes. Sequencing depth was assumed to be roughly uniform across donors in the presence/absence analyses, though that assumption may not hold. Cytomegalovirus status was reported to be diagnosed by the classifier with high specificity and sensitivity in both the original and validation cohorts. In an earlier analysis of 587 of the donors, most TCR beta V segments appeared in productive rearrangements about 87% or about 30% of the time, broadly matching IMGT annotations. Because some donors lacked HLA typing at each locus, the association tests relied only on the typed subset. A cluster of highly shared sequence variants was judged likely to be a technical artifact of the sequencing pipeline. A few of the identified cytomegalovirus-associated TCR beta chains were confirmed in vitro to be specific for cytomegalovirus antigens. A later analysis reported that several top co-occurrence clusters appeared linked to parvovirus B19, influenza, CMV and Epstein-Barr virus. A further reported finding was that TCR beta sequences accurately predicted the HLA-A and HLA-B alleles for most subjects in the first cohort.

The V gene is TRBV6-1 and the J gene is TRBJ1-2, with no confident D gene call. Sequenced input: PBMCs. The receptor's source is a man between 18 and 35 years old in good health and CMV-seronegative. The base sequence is TGTGCCAGCAGCCCTGGCCACTATGGCTACACCTTC. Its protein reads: CASSPGHYGYTF.